The 27 T cell receptor beta chains below come from one sample, sequenced in a study of cytomegalovirus exposure and HLA in healthy donors. Vbeta (60) and Jbeta (13) primers were used in the PCR. Data came from immunoSEQ multiplex PCR; TCRdb stores just in-frame clones and leaves some out. The repertoire includes around 110,000 clones, approximately 81% of them detected once, and around 4.2% sits in the top ten. What was sequenced was PBMCs. The receptors come from a woman in her 30s in good health and CMV-seronegative.

In this sample, this clone turned up a few times. At one end, the junction sequence differs from germline, possibly due to a read error. This rearrangement joins TRBV7-7 to TRBJ2-3; D might be TRBD1 (6 bases). CDR3 length: 13 amino acids. Germline assignment: CDR1 SSHAT and CDR2 FNYEAQ (reference sequence). CDR3: CASSLDRTDTQYF. In nucleotides, the CDR3 is TGTGCTAGCAGCTTAGACAGGACAGATACGCAGTATTTT.

The chain links TRBV19 to TRBJ2-7; 9 nucleotides align to TRBD2. J gave up 6 bases and V 8 bases, and 11 bases lay outside the gene matches. CDR3 length: 14 amino acids. Germline CDR1 LNHDA, CDR2 SQIVND (reference sequence). The CDR3 DNA reads TGTGCCAGTCGACCGGGACTAGCATTAGGCGAGCAGTACTTC. Translating it yields CASRPGLALGEQYF.

The CDR3 sequence is CASSSTGIEQYF. CDR3 nucleotide sequence: TGCGCCAGCAGCTCGACAGGGATCGAGCAGTACTTC. This chain uses TRBV5-1 with TRBJ2-7; 7 nucleotides align to TRBD1. The CDR3 covers 12 residues. Germline-derived CDR1 and CDR2 are SGHRS and YFSETQ. The V and J ends lost 3 bases and 6 bases, in that order; junction bases with no gene match: 3.

The table lists this clone with a count of one. The chain is built from TRBV18 and TRBJ2-1; D is perhaps TRBD2 (5 bases). There are 15 residues in the CDR3. Germline loops: CDR1 KGHSH, CDR2 LQKENI. The V gene lost 8 bases and the J gene lost 3 bases, with 17 bases spanning the gap. The chain's CDR3 is CASPPSAASYNEQFF. The CDR3 region has the DNA TGTGCCAGCCCCCCTTCAGCGGCTAGCTACAATGAGCAGTTCTTC.

This clone rates as medium-sized. This chain connects TRBV6-4 to TRBJ2-2, with 7 bases that match TRBD2. Losses at the gene ends were 2 bases for V and 3 bases for J; bases not matched to a gene: 0. Germline lookup yields CDR1 MRHNA and CDR2 SNTAGT. CDR3 length equals 14 residues. CDR3 sequence: CASSDGRDTGELFF. The CDR3 nucleotides are TGTGCCAGCAGTGACGGGAGGGACACCGGGGAGCTGTTTTTT.

This clone has only one observation. The rearrangement links TRBV5-1 to TRBJ2-5; the match to TRBD1 covers 8 bases. With V trimmed by 0 bases and J by 2 bases, 6 bases remained unmatched. CDR1 and CDR2 (germline): SGHRS, YFSETQ. The CDR3 has 16 residues. CDR3 sequence reads: CASSLAGQGGQETQYF. The CDR3 DNA reads TGCGCCAGCAGCTTGGCCGGACAGGGTGGGCAAGAGACCCAGTACTTC.

The chain uses TRBV6-6 and TRBJ2-3, with 9 nucleotides matching TRBD2. J lost 7 bases, V lost 6 bases, and 14 bases had no gene match. Germline V gene sequence: CDR1 MNHNY, CDR2 SVGAGI (reference sequence). The CDR3 length is 16 residues. This chain's CDR3 is CASSPPPGLARHTQYF. The CDR3 region has the DNA TGTGCCAGCAGCCCACCTCCGGGACTAGCAAGACATACGCAGTATTTT.

The V call is TRBV10-2, the J call TRBJ2-2; D not resolved. The CDR3 is made up of 14 amino acids. V was pared by 11 bases and J by 1 base, with 14 bases between. Per germline, CDR1 WSHSY and CDR2 SAAADI. CDR3 region: CAVRLAKNTGELFF. The CDR3 DNA reads TGCGCCGTAAGACTGGCGAAGAACACCGGGGAGCTGTTTTTT.

The genes are TRBV9 and TRBJ2-4; 7 nucleotides line up with TRBD2. This CDR3 has 16 amino acids. Germline lookup yields CDR1 SGDLS and CDR2 YYNGEE. Trimming at V came to 0 bases and at J to 2 bases, leaving 5 bases not matched to a gene. CDR3 residues: CASSVDSAGTKNIQYF. DNA for the CDR3: TGTGCCAGCAGCGTAGATTCAGCGGGAACCAAAAACATTCAGTACTTC.

CDR3 residues: CASSLDGTGGEKLFF. As DNA, the CDR3 is TGTGCCAGCAGCTTAGATGGGACAGGGGGCGAAAAACTGTTTTTT. The J gene is TRBJ1-4, the V gene TRBV11-2; 12 bases map to TRBD1. V dropped 0 bases and J dropped 8; count of bases not matched to a gene: 1. CDR1 and CDR2 from the germline V gene are SGHAT and FQNNGV. The CDR3 has 15 residues.

The chain recombines TRBV13 with TRBJ2-3; D is ambiguous. Germline CDR1 is PRHDT and CDR2 is FYEKMQ (reference sequence). Trimming left V 4 bases short and J 1 base short, with 9 bases between. CDR3 size: 14 residues. The CDR3 DNA reads as TGTGCCAGCAGCTACAGTACCCGCACAGATACGCAGTATTTT. Amino acids: CASSYSTRTDTQYF.

This chain links TRBV28 with TRBJ2-7; unclear D gene. Germline lookup yields CDR1 MDHEN and CDR2 SYDVKM. V lost 5 bases to trimming and J lost 7 bases, with 9 bases between them. This CDR3 contains 11 residues. The CDR3 protein is CASSAPEEQYF. In DNA form, the CDR3 reads TGTGCCAGCAGTGCTCCTGAGGAGCAGTACTTC.

V and J are TRBV5-1 and TRBJ1-1; 8 nucleotides agree with TRBD1. Unmatched junction bases numbered 4, after V lost 3 bases and J lost 0 bases. Germline V gives CDR1 SGHRS, CDR2 YFSETQ. The CDR3 spans 15 residues. For the CDR3, the DNA is TGCGCCAGCAGCTCTGGACAGGGCCTGAACACTGAAGCTTTCTTT. It is translated as CASSSGQGLNTEAFF. Looking up the rest from reference TRBV5-1 and TRBJ1-1 gives the full variable domain: KAGVTQTPRYLIKTRGQQVTLSCSPISGHRSVSWYQQTPGQGLQFLFEYFSETQRNKGNFPGRFSGRQFSNSRSEMNVSTLELGDSALYLCASSSGQGLNTEAFFGQGTRLTVV.

The chain is built from TRBV28 and TRBJ1-1; D is uncertain. The length of the CDR3 is 16 residues. V shed 6 bases and J shed 4 bases, with 21 bases lying between them. The germline CDR1 and CDR2 sequences are MDHEN and SYDVKM. CDR3 protein: CASRERTLGLSTEAFF. CDR3 in DNA: TGTGCCAGCAGGGAAAGGACTTTAGGGTTGAGCACTGAAGCTTTCTTT. Full variable domain (remainder filled in from reference TRBV28 and TRBJ1-1): DVKVTQSSRYLVKRTGEKVFLECVQDMDHENMFWYRQDPGLGLRLIYFSYDVKMKEKGDIPEGYSVSREKKERFSLILESASTNQTSMYLCASRERTLGLSTEAFFGQGTRLTVV.

The CDR3 loop is CASSSDRGYEQYF. CDR3 DNA: TGTGCCAGCAGTTCCGACAGGGGCTACGAGCAGTACTTC. The V gene is TRBV6-5, the J gene TRBJ2-7; 8 nucleotides agree with TRBD1. This CDR3 region has 13 residues. The V gene end was trimmed by 4 bases and the J gene end by 3 bases; junction bases not matched to a gene: 2. The germline V gene has CDR1 MNHEY and CDR2 SVGAGI.

The chain is built from TRBV15 and TRBJ1-2; 11 positions agree with TRBD1. This CDR3 contains 12 residues. Germline V lookup: CDR1 LNHNV, CDR2 YYDKDF (reference sequence). After removal of 5 bases from V and 8 bases from J, the junction contained 1 base not matched to a gene. DNA of the CDR3: TGTGCCACCAGCGGGACAGGGGGGGGCTACACCTTC. This gives the protein CATSGTGGGYTF.

The chain has TRBV7-6 and TRBJ1-5, with 9 bases lining up with TRBD1. The CDR3 is made up of 17 amino acids. V lost 2 bases and J lost 1; bases outside the gene matches: 6. The V gene's germline CDR1 is SGHVS and CDR2 FNYEAQ. CDR3: CASSLSGQGLSNQPQHF. The CDR3, as DNA: TGTGCCAGCAGCTTATCTGGACAGGGGCTGAGCAATCAGCCCCAGCATTTT.

The chain recombines TRBV15 with TRBJ2-3, with 8 bases fitting TRBD2. The CDR3 totals 16 residues. Germline V gives CDR1 LNHNV, CDR2 YYDKDF (reference sequence). V lost 3 bases and J lost 2; bases outside the gene matches: 7. The CDR3 nucleotides read TGTGCCACCAGCAGCAAAGCGGGAGTGATCACAGATACGCAGTATTTT. Translation: CATSSKAGVITDTQYF. The full variable domain, completed using reference TRBV15 and TRBJ2-3, is DAMVIQNPRYQVTQFGKPVTLSCSQTLNHNVMYWYQQKSSQAPKLLFHYYDKDFNNEADTPDNFQSRRPNTSFCFLDIRSPGLGDTAMYLCATSSKAGVITDTQYFGPGTRLTVL.

The chain combines TRBV4-3 with TRBJ2-7; possible D gene TRBD2, 6 bases. Trimming removed 2 bases from V and 7 bases from J, with 15 bases in between. Germline CDR1 is LGHNA and CDR2 is YSLEER. CDR3 size: 14 residues. DNA for the CDR3: TGCGCCAGCAGCCAAAGGACTACGCCGGAGGAGCAGTACTTC. Protein sequence: CASSQRTTPEEQYF.

V gene TRBV18 combines with J gene TRBJ2-1; 7 bases line up with TRBD1. The CDR3 covers 16 residues. Germline lookup yields CDR1 KGHSH and CDR2 LQKENI. V shed 3 bases and J 5 bases; nucleotides not matched to a gene: 10. DNA of the CDR3: TGTGCCAGCTCACCTTTGGGACAGAGGGCAGACAATGAGCAGTTCTTC. Translation: CASSPLGQRADNEQFF.

The chain combines TRBV5-1 with TRBJ2-3; TRBD1 aligns across 9 bases. In germline, CDR1 is SGHRS, CDR2 YFSETQ. There are 16 residues in the CDR3. V dropped 0 bases and J dropped 1; count of bases not matched to a gene: 3. CDR3 amino acids: CASSLGTGAGTDTQYF. CDR3 nucleotide sequence: TGCGCCAGCAGCTTGGGGACAGGGGCCGGCACAGATACGCAGTATTTT.

This clone has a handful of counts. This sequence joins TRBV28 and TRBJ2-4; tentative D call: TRBD2 (5 bases). V was trimmed by 5 bases and J by 3 bases, leaving 14 bases between them. CDR1 is MDHEN and CDR2 is SYDVKM in the germline V gene. This CDR3 region has 15 residues. This CDR3 is CASSPLRVLKNIQYF. CDR3 coding DNA: TGTGCCAGCAGTCCCCTGAGGGTCCTCAAAAACATTCAGTACTTC.

The chain carries TRBV7-6 and TRBJ2-4, with D possibly being TRBD1 (6 bases). This CDR3 has 13 amino acids. Trimming removed 5 bases from V and 8 bases from J, with 13 bases in between. Per the germline V gene, CDR1 is SGHVS and CDR2 is FNYEAQ. CDR3 sequence reads: CASSPRTEDIQYF. CDR3 coding DNA: TGTGCCAGCAGCCCCCGGACAGAAGACATTCAGTACTTC.

This chain joins TRBV5-1 and TRBJ2-5; D ambiguous. The CDR3 sequence is 16 residues long. The germline CDR1 and CDR2 sequences are SGHRS and YFSETQ. The V gene lost 0 bases and the J gene lost 1 base, with 13 bases spanning the gap. The CDR3 DNA sequence: TGCGCCAGCAGCTTGGAGGTGGGCTCCGGCCAAGAGACCCAGTACTTC. Translated, it gives CASSLEVGSGQETQYF.

J is TRBJ2-3 and V is TRBV19; D remains unclear. Germline-derived CDR1 and CDR2 are LNHDA and SQIVND (reference sequence). V was shortened by 3 bases and J by 2 bases, with 12 bases between the two germline ends. There are 15 residues in the CDR3. CDR3 in amino acids: CASSISETHTDTQYF. CDR3 nucleotide sequence: TGTGCCAGTAGTATTTCCGAGACACACACAGATACGCAGTATTTT.

The chain has TRBV6-6 and TRBJ1-1, with unresolved D. Trimming removed 7 bases from V and 0 bases from J, with 9 bases in between. Germline values: CDR1 MNHNY, CDR2 SVGAGI (reference sequence). The CDR3 contains 13 residues. The CDR3 loop reads CASMYSMNTEAFF. The CDR3 nucleotides are TGTGCCAGCATGTACAGCATGAACACTGAAGCTTTCTTT.

V usage is TRBV2 and J usage is TRBJ1-1; TRBD1 matches 8 bases. Losses at the gene ends were 7 bases for V and 2 bases for J; bases not matched to a gene: 3. The CDR3 runs to 13 residues. The germline CDR1 and CDR2 sequences are SNHLY and FYNNEI. CDR3 amino acids: CASNDRGNTEAFF. The CDR3 region has the DNA TGTGCCAGCAATGACAGGGGTAACACTGAAGCTTTCTTT.